Sequencing of this T cell receptor beta chain was carried out in a study of cytomegalovirus exposure and HLA in healthy donors (dated by TCRdb to about 2017). With regard to the full study: An earlier analysis of approximately 550 of the donors reported more than 250 Gb of sequence data and 100 million to 140 million unique TCR beta sequences from roughly 180 million T cells. Both class I and class II loci were covered by HLA typing, at four-digit resolution. A later genetic analysis used genome-wide SNP genotypes for about 65% of the roughly 700 donors, treating that subset as a discovery cohort. Five DR-DQ haplotypes were handled as single units for association and clustering, since linkage in the cohort was strong. The study combined high-throughput TCR immunosequencing, statistical association of individual TCRs with disease status, and machine learning to predict cytomegalovirus infection status. Rather than using new phenotypic data, the later analysis identified candidate immune exposures from TCR beta sequences and from how often those sequences occurred across donors. An earlier analysis of some 500 of the donors used high-throughput TCR beta sequencing to judge whether each TCR beta V gene segment behaved as functional or pseudogenic. The study aimed to test whether cataloging public T cell receptors could reveal signatures of past pathogen exposure. To study patterns of TCR occurrence, a later analysis re-analyzed previously published TCR beta repertoires from around 660 donors and added high-resolution HLA genotyping. Along with the roughly 700-subject first cohort, a separate validation cohort of 120 different subjects was used. All discovery cohort repertoires had been generated using a single sequencing platform. On average, approximately 250,000 unique TCR beta nucleotide sequences were sequenced per donor among a few hundred genotyped donors of the cohort, with roughly 18% of those sequences being non-productive. Using immunosequencing, the study profiled T cell repertoires from approximately 700 subjects and related those repertoires to cytomegalovirus serostatus. Donor age, sex, ethnicity and CMV serostatus were compiled alongside the repertoire data. An early release covering roughly 640 HLA-typed donors comprised roughly 300 gigabases of sequencing data and around 86 million unique TCR sequences. Of the roughly 430 genotyped donors, approximately 82% fell in the genetic ancestry cluster associated with self-reported Caucasian donors. The number of typed donors differed by locus: about 620-640 for A, B, C, DRB1 and DQB1; approximately 520 for DQA1; approximately 600 for DPA1; and about 450 for DPB1.

Study-wide conclusions, independent of this receptor: V-gene and J-gene trimming of TCR beta chains was associated with a missense DCLRE1C variant in a later genetic analysis, and the association was replicated in an independent cohort. In this cohort, only TCR beta chains were sequenced, and detectable features were limited by the absence of alpha or paired-chain data. Because some donors lacked HLA typing at each locus, the association tests relied only on the typed subset. A further reported finding was that TCR beta sequences accurately predicted the HLA-A and HLA-B alleles for most subjects in the first cohort. The classifier was reported to diagnose cytomegalovirus status with high specificity and sensitivity in both the original cohort and the validation cohort. The 87-base-pair reads could not distinguish some IMGT-functional V segments, including TRBV6-2 and TRBV6-3, so those segments were excluded. Most CMV-associated TCR beta chains appeared to be HLA-restricted in a later analysis, and the HLA associations seemed to be driven largely by CMV exposure. Compared with the approximately 670-donor mean, donors in an Asian-associated ancestry cluster had fewer N-insertions in productive TCRs, according to a later genetic analysis. In vitro tests confirmed that a few of the cytomegalovirus-associated TCR beta chains recognize cytomegalovirus antigens. The sequencing pipeline was judged likely to have produced a cluster of highly shared sequence variants as a technical artifact. A later analysis found that TCR association rates varied across HLA loci, with DRB1 alleles showing the most associated TCRs and HLA-C alleles the fewest. A later analysis reported that several top co-occurrence clusters appeared linked to parvovirus B19, influenza, CMV and Epstein-Barr virus. When HLA alleles, especially DR and DQ, strongly co-occurred, TCR associations were difficult to assign to individual alleles. A total of about 180 TCR beta chains were listed by the study as associated with cytomegalovirus. In a later analysis, HLA-associated TCR beta chains were found to be more clonally expanded and to have lower generation probabilities than equally common non-associated chains. Correlated functional status among segregating V segments might reflect linkage disequilibrium, but an unknown experimental factor could not be ruled out. Specific HLA alleles were associated with 16,951 TCR beta sequences at a false discovery rate of 0.05 in a later analysis. In an earlier analysis of about 600 of the donors, most TCR beta V segments appeared in productive rearrangements about 87% or about 30% of the time, broadly matching IMGT annotations. The authors suggested that the approach could potentially be extended to other disease states and immunological phenotypes. CMV serostatus was the only immune exposure information available for the cohort. While some public TCRs were present in many individuals, most TCR sequences turned up only very rarely across donors. Because counts were too low, 15 or so rarely observed V segments, including chromosome 9 orphons, were excluded from the earlier analysis of around 590 of the donors. Sequencing depth was assumed to be roughly uniform across donors in the presence/absence analyses, though that assumption may not hold.

A remark on this clone: What antigen it recognizes has not been identified. One base away there is no much larger clone; base qualities are not given.

In total, 666 healthy bone marrow donors made up the cohort. All cohort members were sampled while nominally healthy, although unrecorded immune exposures were likely present. The donor tested CMV seronegative, placing the donor among the 350 or so seronegative members of the cohort. Each donor provided a peripheral blood sample, and peripheral blood mononuclear cells were used for TCR beta sequencing. The Qiagen DNeasy Blood Extraction Kit was used to extract genomic DNA from the blood cell samples. To prepare the library, the immunoSEQ multiplex PCR assay was applied. For the multiplex PCR, a mixture combining 60 forward primers for TCR Vbeta segments and 13 reverse primers for TCR Jbeta segments was used. Amplification of the CDR3 region of rearranged TCR beta genes was performed with a multiplex PCR assay on genomic DNA. Amplified TCR beta libraries were sequenced as 87-base-pair reads on the Illumina HiSeq System. The original pipeline was this. A later analysis counted approximately 76 million unique TCR beta chains across the 640 or so repertoires, and around 9.9 million of these chains were shared by at least two donors. A nearest-neighbor algorithm error-corrected the raw reads and collapsed the reads into unique sequences, merging closely related sequences to remove PCR and sequencing errors. V, D and J gene segments were assigned by aligning CDR3 sequences to IMGT reference sequences. For a sequence to be retained, at least a six-nucleotide match to both a V gene segment and a J gene segment was required. A rearrangement counted as productive if the CDR3 had no stop codons and remained in frame with V and J, and every other rearrangement counted as non-productive. Following IMGT convention, CDR3 was defined as the stretch from the second conserved V-encoded cysteine to the conserved J-encoded phenylalanine. Sequences without an unambiguous match to a single V gene segment were excluded from the earlier analysis of a few hundred of the donors. In an earlier analysis of a few hundred of the donors, V segments were called functional above 56.7% productive rearrangements and were called segregating when the between-donor standard deviation exceeded 5%. A statistical classification framework was built to diagnose cytomegalovirus status from the catalog of TCR beta chain sequences. A later analysis assigned V and J genes by comparing TCR nucleotide sequences with IMGT/GENE-DB human TR gene sequences. Using the TCRdist pipeline, a later analysis assigned CDR3 sequences along with most-parsimonious VDJ recombination scenarios. In a later analysis, each TCR beta chain was defined by its CDR3 amino acid sequence together with its V-gene family, and reads without a unique V-gene family were excluded. As a way to deal with suspected cross-contamination and a sequencing artifact, a later analysis dropped approximately 590 nucleotide sequences that were highly shared and had low generation probability. For each public chain, a later analysis derived a clonal expansion index from normalized ranks of inferred template counts within each repertoire. In a later analysis, generation probabilities were computed using a VDJ recombination model fitted to out-of-frame rearrangements, and the results were checked against IGoR. In a later analysis, hypergeometric tests were used to score TCR-TCR, TCR-HLA and TCR-CMV co-occurrence, with a repertoire-size bias correction applied to TCR pairs. In a later analysis, false discovery rates were estimated by permuting HLA or CMV assignments 20 times. In a later analysis, co-occurring TCRs were grouped with DBSCAN, and TCRdist sequence similarity was added when clustering was performed within HLA-allele-positive subsets. Repertoires with fewer than 30,000 or more than 120,000 public chains were left out of co-occurrence clustering, as were a handful of repertoires with anomalous nucleotide sharing. Here the immuneACCESS table is served through TCRdb, limited to in-frame sequences with V and J called. Missing clones are a known gap in these copies; in checked studies unresolved V genes cover under half, and the rest lacks a known reason. V and J calls and clone size come straight from that table; D and trimming were deduced from the DNA. Recorded for this sample are fewer than 150,000 clones; roughly 77% of them occurred a single time. The leading ten clones occupy about 2.2% of the sample.

Clipping removes 3 bases from V and 7 bases from J, with 7 as the unmatched junction base count. Including cysteine and phenylalanine, the CDR3 has 14 amino acids. The DNA shown is the 42-base CDR3, in frame from base 1. Reading the germline V gene (reference sequence) gives CDR1 MNHEY and CDR2 SMNVEV. This receptor chain uses TRBV27 and TRBJ1-1; TRBD1 agrees with 8 junctional bases. Sequences were obtained from PBMCs. The sequence was collected from a man aged 25 to 40 in good health and CMV-seronegative. The CDR3 in this case is CASSFPDRDLEAFF. The nucleotide sequence reads TGTGCCAGCAGTTTTCCGGACAGGGACCTTGAAGCTTTCTTT.